Below, 13 T cell receptor beta chains from the same sample are listed, as sequenced in a study of T cells in tuberculosis. Documented time point: new active TB diagnosis, blood taken before or within 7 days of starting treatment. Assay used: immunoSEQ multiplex PCR; TCRdb lists only in-frame clones, some missing. Of about 35,000 clones in the sample, about 90% were seen once. Material: PBMCs, obtained at tuberculosis diagnosis. Receptor source: an adult with tuberculosis.

Here the CDR3 reads CASSEPQIADSQATNEKLFF. CDR3 coding DNA: TGCGCCAGCAGTGAGCCACAAATAGCCGACAGCCAAGCAACTAATGAAAAACTGTTTTTT. V is TRBV10-1 and J is TRBJ1-4; a possible D gene is TRBD1 (5 bases). The germline CDR1 and CDR2 sequences are WNHNN and SYGVQD (reference sequence). The CDR3 runs to 20 residues. Trimming stripped 2 bases from V and 0 bases from J, with 22 bases between.

CDR3 in DNA: TGTGCCAGCAGCTCTCTGGCCGTCACTGAAGCTTTCTTT. It is translated as CASSSLAVTEAFF. The chain employs TRBV6-5 and TRBJ1-1; no clear D. V lost 6 bases and J lost 4, with 12 bases in between. This CDR3 is built from 13 residues. CDR1 is MNHEY and CDR2 is SVGAGI in the germline V gene.

This chain connects TRBV25-1 to TRBJ2-7; 7 bases match TRBD1. V gave up 1 base and J gave up 5 bases; unmatched junction bases: 5. The CDR3 loop spans 14 amino acids. Germline V gene sequence: CDR1 MGHDK, CDR2 SYGVNS. For the CDR3, the DNA is TGTGCCAGCAGTGAATTGGGCCAGGGGGACGAGCAGTACTTC. Residues: CASSELGQGDEQYF.

V gene TRBV6-1 combines with J gene TRBJ1-1, with D possibly being TRBD1 (5 bases). The CDR3 sequence is 15 residues long. V lost 3 bases to trimming and J lost 5 bases, with 16 bases between them. CDR1 is MNHNS and CDR2 is SASEGT in the germline V gene. CDR3 residues: CASSDVGGSLTEAFF. CDR3 bases: TGTGCCAGCAGTGACGTTGGGGGGAGTTTGACTGAAGCTTTCTTT.

CDR3 nucleotides: TGTGCCAGCAGCTCCTACCGGACAGAGCTATATGGCTACACCTTC. This sequence encodes CASSSYRTELYGYTF. The chain has TRBV7-2 and TRBJ1-2; D may be TRBD1 (6 bases). Germline CDR1 and CDR2: SGHTA and FQGNSA. V shed 4 bases and J shed 5 bases, with 17 bases lying between them. The length of the CDR3 is 15 residues.

The chain carries TRBV7-2 and TRBJ2-5; 8 positions match TRBD1. The germline V gene encodes CDR1 SGHTA and CDR2 FQGNSA. The CDR3 extends over 15 amino acids. J was trimmed by 0 bases and V by 6 bases; bases with no gene match: 6. The CDR3 sequence: CASRRGQVYQETQYF. The CDR3 DNA is TGTGCCAGCAGACGGGGACAGGTCTACCAAGAGACCCAGTACTTC.

V usage is TRBV30 and J usage is TRBJ1-2; 8 nucleotides agree with TRBD1. From germline, CDR1 is GTSNPN and CDR2 SVGIG (reference sequence). V was pared by 4 bases and J by 4 bases, with 2 bases of the junction left unmatched. CDR3 length: 12 amino acids. This chain's CDR3 is CAWTGQGYGYTF. DNA of the CDR3: TGTGCCTGGACCGGACAGGGCTATGGCTACACCTTC.

This chain connects TRBV27 to TRBJ1-2; D might be TRBD1 (6 bases). CDR1 and CDR2 from the germline V gene are MNHEY and SMNVEV (reference sequence). The V and J ends lost 6 bases and 5 bases respectively, with 10 bases between them. The CDR3 runs 12 residues. CDR3 residues: CASSQQGYGYTF. DNA of the CDR3: TGTGCCAGCAGCCAACAGGGTTATGGCTACACCTTC.

V is TRBV28 and J is TRBJ1-5, with TRBD1 matching 10 bases. Unmatched junction bases numbered 8, after V lost 6 bases and J lost 3 bases. Looked up from germline, CDR1 is MDHEN and CDR2 is SYDVKM. The CDR3 extends over 16 amino acids. The CDR3 loop reads CASSQRTGGSNQPQHF. CDR3 coding DNA: TGTGCCAGCAGCCAACGGACAGGGGGATCCAATCAGCCCCAGCATTTT.

This chain uses TRBV5-1 with TRBJ1-1; 10 bases line up with TRBD1. Germline-derived CDR1 and CDR2 are SGHRS and YFSETQ. The CDR3 length is 16 residues. J lost 5 bases, V lost 3 bases, and 10 bases had no gene match. The CDR3 reads CASSYHQTGGKTEAFF. As DNA, the CDR3 is TGCGCCAGCAGCTATCATCAGACAGGGGGCAAGACTGAAGCTTTCTTT.

The rearrangement links TRBV4-3 to TRBJ2-3; 8 bases match TRBD1. The trim removed 5 bases at V and 1 base at J, leaving 2 bases unmatched. Germline CDR1 reads LGHNA; CDR2 reads YSLEER. This CDR3 comprises 14 residues. CDR3 protein: CASSRDRRTDTQYF. In DNA form, the CDR3 reads TGCGCCAGCAGCAGGGACAGGCGCACAGATACGCAGTATTTT.

The chain joins TRBV10-3 to TRBJ1-3; no definite D call. The germline CDR1 and CDR2 sequences are ENHRY and SYGVKD. This CDR3 contains 14 residues. Trimming left V 6 bases short and J 0 bases short, with 9 bases between. CDR3 sequence: CAIRAGNSGNTIYF. CDR3 nucleotides: TGTGCCATCAGGGCCGGGAACTCTGGAAACACCATATATTTT.

This chain links TRBV6-5 with TRBJ1-3, with a tentative D call TRBD1 (5 bases). CDR1 MNHEY and CDR2 SVGAGI come from the germline V gene. V was pared by 6 bases and J by 0 bases, with 12 bases between. The CDR3 runs 15 residues. CDR3 region: CASRTTGRSGNTIYF. CDR3 nucleotide sequence: TGTGCCAGCAGAACAACAGGACGCTCTGGAAACACCATATATTTT.